This T cell receptor beta chain was documented in a study of cytomegalovirus exposure and HLA in healthy donors. Background on the study: There were 88 million or so unique TCRs (from HLA-typed donors) in an early data release.

Primers included in the PCR were 60 Vbeta and 13 Jbeta primers. Clones were read by immunoSEQ multiplex PCR, and TCRdb kept only the in-frame ones, dropping some. The sample lists 65,000 to 80,000 clones; roughly 79% were seen once. This clonotype was sampled from a woman aged 40-49 years in good health and CMV-seropositive. Source material: PBMCs.

CDR3 sequence reads: CASSQDRGFNQPQHF. The CDR3 DNA reads TGTGCCAGCAGCCAAGATAGGGGATTCAATCAGCCCCAGCATTTT. This chain joins TRBV4-2 and TRBJ1-5; perhaps TRBD1 as D (5 bases). The CDR3 is 15 amino acids. Trimming removed 0 bases from V and 3 bases from J, with 9 bases in between. CDR1 and CDR2 (germline): LGHNA, YNFKEQ.